This T cell receptor beta chain was documented in a study of technical replicates of blood from a few donors. Here immunoSEQ multiplex PCR was the method, and the copy in TCRdb shows in-frame clones only, minus some. The repertoire has approximately 79,000 clones, 95% of them found once; the top ten carry approximately 0.25%. CDR1 is MGHRA, CDR2 YSYEKL, per germline. Between the trimmed V and J ends, which lost 5 bases and 0 bases, there was a span of 14 bases. This CDR3 comprises 16 residues. The V gene is TRBV4-1, the J gene TRBJ2-1; D gene uncertain. Sequencing was done on a sample of T cells isolated from PBMCs. The receptor comes from a human donor in good health. The CDR3 bases are TGCGCCAGCAGCTACCTAGGCCTTAGCTCCTACAATGAGCAGTTCTTC. It is translated as CASSYLGLSSYNEQFF.